This T cell receptor (beta chain) was obtained from a study of shared clonotypes between healthy human individuals. Profiling relied on immunoSEQ multiplex PCR, and the TCRdb table lists in-frame clones only, not all of them. The data contain a few million clones, around 94% of them singletons. V dropped 1 base and J dropped 5 bases, with 11 bases sitting between them. The CDR3 covers 15 residues. Germline assignment: CDR1 SGHTA and CDR2 FQGNSA. This sequence was found in a man younger than 35 in good health. The chain couples TRBV7-2 to TRBJ2-2; possible D gene TRBD2, 5 bases. The sequenced material came from naive CD4+ T cells sorted from blood. The subset was: CD45RA+ positively selected. The CDR3 nucleotides are TGTGCCAGCAGCTTAGACGGCCCGGGGACCGGGGAGCTGTTTTTT. This translates into CASSLDGPGTGELFF.